A single sample is the source of the 18 T cell receptor beta chains below, sequenced in a study of metastatic and nonmetastatic thyroid tumors. TCRdb re-called the PCR reads through MiXCR. The repertoire holds 36,000 or so clones, with around a third as singletons. All patients reached thyroid surgery having received no treatment beforehand. Sequenced: tumor tissue. The receptors here all came from a female donor with papillary thyroid cancer or a benign thyroid nodule (not recorded which). Some clones in this sample may be carry-over from other donors' samples.

This clone has more than one count but fewer than ten. The CDR3 region is CASSFQGGTQYF. The DNA for the CDR3 is TGTGCCAGCAGTTTTCAGGGAGGTACGCAGTATTTT. This chain uses TRBV12-3 or TRBV12-4 with TRBJ2-3, with D possibly being TRBD2 (6 bases). The V end lost 3 bases, the J end lost 8 bases, and 9 bases lay between the germline ends. This CDR3 is built from 12 residues.

This chain joins TRBV11-2 and TRBJ2-3; TRBD2 aligns across 11 bases. The CDR3 is 16 residues long. V lost 0 bases to trimming and J lost 9 bases; unmatched junction nucleotides: 8. Germline V gene lookup returns CDR1 SGHAT and CDR2 FQNNGV. The CDR3 DNA follows: TGTGCCAGCAGCTTAGATCTAGCGGGGGGAATAGGGACGCAGTATTTT. Amino acids: CASSLDLAGGIGTQYF. Looking up the rest from reference TRBV11-2 and TRBJ2-3 gives the full variable domain: EAGVAQSPRYKIIEKRQSVAFWCNPISGHATLYWYQQILGQGPKLLIQFQNNGVVDDSQLPKDRFSAERLKGVDSTLKIQPAKLEDSAVYLCASSLDLAGGIGTQYFGPGTRLTVL.

The chain couples TRBV28 to TRBJ1-2, with a weak D call TRBD1 (6 bases). Germline CDR1 and CDR2: MDHEN and SYDVKM. Trimming cost V 8 bases and J 2 bases, with 9 bases left between them. The CDR3 is 12 residues long. DNA of the CDR3: TGTGCCAGCTTCGGACAGAACTATGGCTACACCTTC. This translates into CASFGQNYGYTF.

The chain uses TRBV6-6 and TRBJ1-3; tentative D call: TRBD1 (6 bases). V was trimmed by 0 bases and J by 5 bases, leaving 14 bases between them. CDR1 and CDR2 (germline): MNHNY, SVGAGI (reference sequence). There are 16 residues in the CDR3. The CDR3 protein is CASSYSYPGERNTIYF. CDR3 DNA: TGTGCCAGCAGTTACTCGTACCCAGGGGAGCGAAACACCATATATTTT.

The chain uses TRBV11-2 and TRBJ1-3, with no clear D. Deletions cut 2 bases from V and 4 bases from J, with 6 bases between. CDR1 and CDR2 (germline): SGHAT, FQNNGV. The CDR3 loop spans 13 amino acids. The CDR3 loop reads CASSLNLGNTIYF. The CDR3, as DNA: TGTGCCAGCAGCTTAAATTTAGGAAACACCATATATTTT.

The V gene is TRBV7-2, the J gene TRBJ2-5; D is undetermined. CDR3 length equals 12 residues. The V end lost 4 bases, the J end lost 5 bases, and 8 bases lay between the germline ends. Germline V gene data show CDR1 as SGHTA and CDR2 as FQGNSA. The CDR3 region is CASSSYGETQYF. CDR3 bases: TGTGCCAGCAGCTCTTATGGGGAGACCCAGTACTTC.

This chain connects TRBV9 to TRBJ2-1; D might be TRBD1 or TRBD2, each matching 6 bases. The germline V and J ends were trimmed by 0 bases and 6 bases, with 16 bases remaining between them. CDR1 SGDLS and CDR2 YYNGEE come from the germline V gene. The CDR3 extends over 16 amino acids. The CDR3 bases are TGTGCCAGCAGCGTAGCTCGGGGGCCAGCCTTCAATGAGCAGTTCTTC. Its translation: CASSVARGPAFNEQFF.

J is TRBJ2-7 and V is TRBV11-2, with D hard to call. Trimming stripped 5 bases from V and 0 bases from J, with 14 bases between. This CDR3 is built from 15 residues. Germline loops: CDR1 SGHAT, CDR2 FQNNGV. The CDR3 DNA reads TGTGCCAGCAGCCTACCTTCAGCCGTCTCCTACGAGCAGTACTTC. This gives the protein CASSLPSAVSYEQYF.

The chain recombines TRBV20-1 with TRBJ2-3; 9 bases map to TRBD2. CDR1 is DFQATT, CDR2 SNEGSKA, per germline (reference sequence). CDR3 length equals 15 residues. The junction had 8 bases not matched to a gene; V was cut back by 5 bases and J by 2 bases. For the CDR3, the DNA is TGCAGTGCTCGATCACTAGCGGGCCTCACAGATACGCAGTATTTT. It specifies CSARSLAGLTDTQYF.

This chain links TRBV2 with TRBJ1-6; D unresolved. Germline CDR1 reads SNHLY; CDR2 reads FYNNEI. Trimming removed 6 bases at V and 7 bases at J, with 16 bases between. This CDR3 has 15 amino acids. The CDR3 nucleotides read TGTGCCAGCAGGCCCGCCGGGTTGGAGAATTCACCCCTCCACTTT. It codes for CASRPAGLENSPLHF. Together with reference TRBV2 and TRBJ1-6, the CDR3 gives the full variable domain: EPEVTQTPSHQVTQMGQEVILRCVPISNHLYFYWYRQILGQKVEFLVSFYNNEISEKSEIFDDQFSVERPDGSNFTLKIRSTKLEDSAMYFCASRPAGLENSPLHFGNGTRLTVT.

This chain connects TRBV18 to TRBJ2-7; possible D gene TRBD1, 5 bases. The CDR3 spans 13 residues. Germline values: CDR1 KGHSH, CDR2 LQKENI. Trimming stripped 6 bases from V and 5 bases from J, with 14 bases between. This chain's CDR3 is CASSPVWGDEQYF. The CDR3 DNA sequence: TGTGCCAGCTCTCCCGTTTGGGGCGACGAGCAGTACTTC.

The rearrangement joins TRBV6-4 to TRBJ1-6; D possibly corresponds to TRBD1 (6 bases). In germline, CDR1 is MRHNA, CDR2 SNTAGT. V was clipped by 5 bases and J by 7 bases, with 12 bases between them. The CDR3 is 14 residues long. The chain's CDR3 is CASSPTGGNSPLHF. CDR3 in DNA: TGTGCCAGCAGTCCGACAGGCGGAAATTCACCCCTCCACTTT.

This clone appeared once. The genes are TRBV20-1 and TRBJ2-7, with D perhaps assigned TRBD1 or TRBD2 (5 bases each). The CDR3 is 13 residues long. V lost 3 bases and J lost 2, with 11 bases in between. Germline CDR1 and CDR2: DFQATT and SNEGSKA (reference sequence). In DNA form, the CDR3 reads TGCAGTGCTAGGGCCGGGGCCGCCTACGAGCAGTACTTC. It is translated as CSARAGAAYEQYF.

The rearrangement links TRBV20-1 to TRBJ2-7; D ambiguous. Trimming cost V 3 bases and J 2 bases, with 8 bases left between them. CDR1 DFQATT and CDR2 SNEGSKA come from the germline V gene (reference sequence). CDR3 length: 12 residues. The CDR3 DNA follows: TGCAGTGCTAGCCCTACGGCCTACGAGCAGTACTTC. Residues: CSASPTAYEQYF.

The V and J genes are TRBV11-2 and TRBJ1-1, with 7 bases lining up with TRBD1. CDR1 and CDR2 (germline): SGHAT, FQNNGV. The CDR3 is 13 residues long. V dropped 1 base and J dropped 10; count of bases not matched to a gene: 6. The CDR3 nucleotides read TGTGCCAGCAGCTTAGTCACAGGGGCGCCAGCTTTCTTT. It translates to CASSLVTGAPAFF.

This clone showed up just a few times. The rearrangement uses TRBV7-9 and TRBJ2-2; D is unresolved. This CDR3 has 12 amino acids. The V and J ends lost 11 bases and 1 base respectively, with 8 bases between them. Germline loops: CDR1 SEHNR, CDR2 FQNEAQ (reference sequence). CDR3 protein: CAYPQNTGELFF. Here the CDR3 DNA reads TGTGCCTATCCCCAGAACACCGGGGAGCTGTTTTTT. The whole variable domain, filled in from reference TRBV7-9 and TRBJ2-2, reads DTGVSQNPRHKITKRGQNVTFRCDPISEHNRLYWYRQTLGQGPEFLTYFQNEAQLEKSRLLSDRFSAERPKGSFSTLEIQRTEQGDSAMYLCAYPQNTGELFFGEGSRLTVL.

In its sample, this clone was seen a few times. In nucleotides, the CDR3 is TGTGCCAGCAGTTATGGGGTTACACCCCTCCACTTT. Protein sequence: CASSYGVTPLHF. The J gene is TRBJ1-6, the V gene TRBV12-3 or TRBV12-4; the D is unclear. Trimming stripped 4 bases from V and 11 bases from J, with 9 bases between. CDR3 length: 12 residues.

The chain couples TRBV28 to TRBJ2-3; possible D gene TRBD1, 5 bases. CDR3 length: 13 amino acids. CDR1 MDHEN and CDR2 SYDVKM come from the germline V gene. Trimming removed 4 bases from V and 5 bases from J, with 10 bases in between. The CDR3 region has the DNA TGTGCCAGCAGTTCCAGGGTCGGAGATACGCAGTATTTT. This encodes CASSSRVGDTQYF.